One and the same sample provided the 2 T cell receptor beta chains below, sequenced in a study of CD8 T cells in Susac syndrome. Roughly 0.5 to 1 ug RNA was reverse transcribed with random hexamers. A single record per CDR3 protein comes from TCRdb applying MiXCR to the immunoSEQ multiplex PCR reads. The table has 400,000 to 550,000 distinct CDR3 sequences, approximately 85% seen once. Sequencing used CD8+ T cells from PBMCs. All receptors come from a human donor with multiple sclerosis.

The chain is built from TRBV28 and TRBJ1-1; 7 bases are shared with TRBD1. CDR1 is MDHEN and CDR2 is SYDVKM in the germline V gene. The CDR3 sequence is 16 residues long. V lost 2 bases to trimming and J lost 3 bases; unmatched junction nucleotides: 9. The CDR3 bases are TGTGCCAGCAGTTTACCCGACAGGGAGGAGTACACTGAAGCTTTCTTT. Amino acid sequence: CASSLPDREEYTEAFF.

The chain couples TRBV2 to TRBJ2-3; 10 nucleotides line up with TRBD2. The CDR3 contains 15 residues. Germline assignment: CDR1 SNHLY and CDR2 FYNNEI. The ends lost 2 bases at V and 2 bases at J; junction bases unmatched: 1. Here the CDR3 DNA reads TGTGCCAGCAGTGAAACTAGCGGGACCACAGATACGCAGTATTTT. As protein: CASSETSGTTDTQYF.